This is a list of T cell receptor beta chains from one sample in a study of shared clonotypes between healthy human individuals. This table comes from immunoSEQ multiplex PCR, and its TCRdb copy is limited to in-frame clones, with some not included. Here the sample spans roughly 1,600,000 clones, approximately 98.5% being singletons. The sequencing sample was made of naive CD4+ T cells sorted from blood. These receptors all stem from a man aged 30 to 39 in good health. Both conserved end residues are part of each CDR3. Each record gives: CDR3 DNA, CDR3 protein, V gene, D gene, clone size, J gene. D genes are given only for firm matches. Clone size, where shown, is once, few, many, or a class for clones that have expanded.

CDR3nt: TGTGCCAGCAGTTACTCGAAGCGGAGGAGCTCCTACGAGCAGTACTTC
CDR3aa: CASSYSKRRSSYEQYF
v_gene: TRBV6-5
d_gene: .
abundance: .
j_gene: TRBJ2-7

CDR3nt: TGTGCCAGCAGCCGCGGGAGTTTCAGGGTAGTGTTTTTT
CDR3aa: CASSRGSFRVVFF
v_gene: TRBV28
d_gene: .
abundance: .
j_gene: TRBJ1-4

CDR3nt: TGTGCCAGCGGACCACAGGGGTATGGCTACACCTTC
CDR3aa: CASGPQGYGYTF
v_gene: TRBV27
d_gene: TRBD1
abundance: .
j_gene: TRBJ1-2

CDR3nt: TGTGCCAGCAGTCTCGGGTTCGATACGCAGTATTTT
CDR3aa: CASSLGFDTQYF
v_gene: TRBV11-2
d_gene: .
abundance: once
j_gene: TRBJ2-3

CDR3nt: TGTGCCAGCAGTCCCACGACAGGGCGAACTGAAGCTTTCTTT
CDR3aa: CASSPTTGRTEAFF
v_gene: TRBV6-1
d_gene: TRBD1
abundance: .
j_gene: TRBJ1-1

CDR3nt: TGTGCCAGCAGTTTACGGGGTCAATATAGCAATCAGCCCCAGCATTTT
CDR3aa: CASSLRGQYSNQPQHF
v_gene: TRBV27
d_gene: .
abundance: .
j_gene: TRBJ1-5

CDR3nt: TGTGCCAGCAGTTACTCGGGCCCCTCCTACAATGAGCAGTTCTTC
CDR3aa: CASSYSGPSYNEQFF
v_gene: TRBV6-6
d_gene: .
abundance: .
j_gene: TRBJ2-1

CDR3nt: TGCGCCAGCAGCGTCACAAGCTTGAACACCGGGGAGCTGTTTTTT
CDR3aa: CASSVTSLNTGELFF
v_gene: TRBV5-1
d_gene: .
abundance: once
j_gene: TRBJ2-2

CDR3nt: TGTGCCAGCAGTAGGATCGCCGGGACAGGGTACAATGAGCAGTTCTTC
CDR3aa: CASSRIAGTGYNEQFF
v_gene: TRBV27
d_gene: TRBD1
abundance: .
j_gene: TRBJ2-1

CDR3nt: TGTGCCAGCAGTCAAGGACTAGCGGGGCACTCCTACGAGCAGTACTTC
CDR3aa: CASSQGLAGHSYEQYF
v_gene: TRBV6-1
d_gene: TRBD2
abundance: .
j_gene: TRBJ2-7

CDR3nt: TGCGCCAGCAGCTTGGAGGGGACGGGGGAGACCCAGTACTTC
CDR3aa: CASSLEGTGETQYF
v_gene: TRBV5-1
d_gene: .
abundance: .
j_gene: TRBJ2-5

CDR3nt: TGTGCCAGCGGGGACAATCAGCCCCAGCATTTT
CDR3aa: CASGDNQPQHF
v_gene: TRBV9
d_gene: .
abundance: .
j_gene: TRBJ1-5

CDR3nt: TGTGCCAGCTCCCGAGCCGACTACGAGCAGTACTTC
CDR3aa: CASSRADYEQYF
v_gene: TRBV18
d_gene: .
abundance: .
j_gene: TRBJ2-7

CDR3nt: TGTGCCAGCAGCCGACGGTTGGATTTGAACACTGAAGCTTTCTTT
CDR3aa: CASSRRLDLNTEAFF
v_gene: TRBV27
d_gene: .
abundance: .
j_gene: TRBJ1-1

CDR3nt: TGTGCCAGCAGCCCCAGTGGAGGAAAAGCGAAGACCCAGTACTTC
CDR3aa: CASSPSGGKAKTQYF
v_gene: TRBV13
d_gene: .
abundance: .
j_gene: TRBJ2-5

CDR3nt: TGTGCCTGGAGACCGGGACAGGCTAATGAAAAACTGTTTTTT
CDR3aa: CAWRPGQANEKLFF
v_gene: TRBV30
d_gene: TRBD1
abundance: .
j_gene: TRBJ1-4

CDR3nt: TGTGCCAGCAGTCGGGGTGGCACTGAAGCTTTCTTT
CDR3aa: CASSRGGTEAFF
v_gene: TRBV28
d_gene: .
abundance: .
j_gene: TRBJ1-1

CDR3nt: TGTGCCAGCAGCCCCGATAGAGGTTTCCCCCCCCACTTC
CDR3aa: CASSPDRGFPPHF
v_gene: TRBV7-2
d_gene: .
abundance: once
j_gene: TRBJ2-4

CDR3nt: TGTGCCAGCTCGCTCAGAGGGACGACCGGGGCCAACGTCCTGACTTTC
CDR3aa: CASSLRGTTGANVLTF
v_gene: TRBV18
d_gene: .
abundance: once
j_gene: TRBJ2-6

CDR3nt: TGTGCCAGCAGTTACGGGACTAGCGGGTCCGGGGAGCTGTTTTTT
CDR3aa: CASSYGTSGSGELFF
v_gene: TRBV6-5
d_gene: TRBD2
abundance: .
j_gene: TRBJ2-2

CDR3nt: TGCAGCGTTGAAGCAGGGGGAAACACCATATATTTT
CDR3aa: CSVEAGGNTIYF
v_gene: TRBV29-1
d_gene: .
abundance: .
j_gene: TRBJ1-3

CDR3nt: TGCGCCAGCACCAAGCGGGAGAGAGAGACCCAGTACTTC
CDR3aa: CASTKRERETQYF
v_gene: TRBV5-1
d_gene: TRBD2
abundance: once
j_gene: TRBJ2-5

CDR3nt: TGTGCCAGCATGGGCCCCGGACAGGGGAACTTC
CDR3aa: CASMGPGQGNF
v_gene: TRBV2
d_gene: TRBD1
abundance: .
j_gene: TRBJ2-5

CDR3nt: TGTGCCAGCAGCTTGCGTCCCCGGACGAACACTGAAGCTTTCTTT
CDR3aa: CASSLRPRTNTEAFF
v_gene: TRBV5-6
d_gene: .
abundance: once
j_gene: TRBJ1-1

CDR3nt: TGTGCCAGTAGTATCGAGGGGACAGGGGGCCACGAGCAGTACTTC
CDR3aa: CASSIEGTGGHEQYF
v_gene: TRBV19
d_gene: TRBD1
abundance: .
j_gene: TRBJ2-7

CDR3nt: TGTGCCAGCAGCTTTCTAGCGTGGGCAGAGACCCAGTACTTC
CDR3aa: CASSFLAWAETQYF
v_gene: TRBV7-2
d_gene: .
abundance: .
j_gene: TRBJ2-5

CDR3nt: TGTGCCAGCAGCGCGAACGGGATGAACACTGAAGCTTTCTTT
CDR3aa: CASSANGMNTEAFF
v_gene: TRBV6-6
d_gene: .
abundance: .
j_gene: TRBJ1-1

CDR3nt: TGCAGCGTTGAGGGGGCCACCAACACCGGGGAGCTGTTTTTT
CDR3aa: CSVEGATNTGELFF
v_gene: TRBV29-1
d_gene: .
abundance: .
j_gene: TRBJ2-2

CDR3nt: TGTGCCAGCCGACAGGGGTCCAATCAGCCCCAGCATTTT
CDR3aa: CASRQGSNQPQHF
v_gene: TRBV6-6
d_gene: TRBD1
abundance: .
j_gene: TRBJ1-5

CDR3nt: TGCGCCAGCAGTGGGGACTACTACGAGCAGTACTTC
CDR3aa: CASSGDYYEQYF
v_gene: TRBV10-1
d_gene: TRBD2
abundance: .
j_gene: TRBJ2-7

CDR3nt: TGTGCCACCAGCATACTAGCGGGAGAGACCCAGTACTTC
CDR3aa: CATSILAGETQYF
v_gene: TRBV15
d_gene: TRBD2
abundance: .
j_gene: TRBJ2-5

CDR3nt: TGTGCCAGCAGTGCGAGAATCCTAAGGTCCTCCTACGAGCAGTACTTC
CDR3aa: CASSARILRSSYEQYF
v_gene: TRBV6-1
d_gene: .
abundance: .
j_gene: TRBJ2-7

CDR3nt: TGTGCCACCAGCAGGACAGGGACTAGAGGGGGCTCCTACAATGAGCAGTTCTTC
CDR3aa: CATSRTGTRGGSYNEQFF
v_gene: TRBV15
d_gene: .
abundance: .
j_gene: TRBJ2-1